One sample yielded the 6 T cell receptor beta chains listed below, sequenced in a study of blood T cell repertoires in COVID-19. TCRdb's table, derived via immunoSEQ multiplex PCR, lists solely in-frame clones and lacks some. This table has 90,000 or so clones, 75% to 90% appearing once. Sequencing used peripheral blood. These receptors originate from a man in his sixties with COVID-19, enrolled during active disease.

The chain links TRBV9 to TRBJ2-1; D is unclear. V was clipped by 0 bases and J by 0 bases, with 7 bases between them. CDR3 length equals 15 residues. In germline, CDR1 is SGDLS, CDR2 YYNGEE. In DNA form, the CDR3 reads TGTGCCAGCAGCGTAGATCTTAGCTCCTACAATGAGCAGTTCTTC. It specifies CASSVDLSSYNEQFF.

The chain carries TRBV18 and TRBJ2-5; no clear D. This CDR3 spans 15 amino acids. The germline V and J ends were trimmed by 6 bases and 2 bases, with 16 bases remaining between them. The V gene's germline CDR1 is KGHSH and CDR2 LQKENI. The CDR3 bases are TGTGCCAGCTCGATAAACTTAGGAGTTCAAGAGACCCAGTACTTC. It specifies CASSINLGVQETQYF.

The rearrangement links TRBV19 to TRBJ2-1; 8 positions match TRBD2. Germline loops: CDR1 LNHDA, CDR2 SQIVND (reference sequence). This CDR3 has 15 amino acids. The V gene end was trimmed by 4 bases and the J gene end by 1 base; junction bases not matched to a gene: 3. CDR3 sequence: CASSTTSGSYNEQFF. The DNA of the CDR3 is TGTGCCAGTAGTACCACTAGCGGTTCCTACAATGAGCAGTTCTTC.

The chain joins TRBV7-3 to TRBJ1-1, with a tentative D call TRBD1 (6 bases). This CDR3 is built from 13 residues. The germline gives CDR1 SGHTA, CDR2 FQGTGA. V was clipped by 5 bases and J by 1 base, with 8 bases between them. CDR3 nucleotide sequence: TGTGCCAGCAGCCCACAGGGGAACACTGAAGCTTTCTTT. As protein: CASSPQGNTEAFF.

A single count supports this clone. This chain links TRBV5-4 with TRBJ2-1; TRBD2 matches 9 bases. The CDR3 contains 18 residues. V gave up 1 base and J gave up 3 bases; unmatched junction bases: 11. Germline V gene lookup returns CDR1 SGHNT and CDR2 YYREEE (reference sequence). The CDR3 DNA reads as TGTGCCAGCAGCTTGTACGGAGCGGGAGGAATTGGCTACAATGAGCAGTTCTTC. It specifies CASSLYGAGGIGYNEQFF.

Of note for this clone: Other DNA sequences within the sample encode an identical CDR3. The V and J genes are TRBV19 and TRBJ1-5, with D perhaps TRBD1 (5 bases). This CDR3 has 15 amino acids. Germline V gene data show CDR1 as LNHDA and CDR2 as SQIVND (reference sequence). Trimming took off 3 bases at V and 2 bases at J, with 11 bases between the two ends. The CDR3 here is CASSIQGGGNQPQHF. In nucleotides, the CDR3 is TGTGCCAGTAGTATCCAGGGAGGTGGCAATCAGCCCCAGCATTTT.